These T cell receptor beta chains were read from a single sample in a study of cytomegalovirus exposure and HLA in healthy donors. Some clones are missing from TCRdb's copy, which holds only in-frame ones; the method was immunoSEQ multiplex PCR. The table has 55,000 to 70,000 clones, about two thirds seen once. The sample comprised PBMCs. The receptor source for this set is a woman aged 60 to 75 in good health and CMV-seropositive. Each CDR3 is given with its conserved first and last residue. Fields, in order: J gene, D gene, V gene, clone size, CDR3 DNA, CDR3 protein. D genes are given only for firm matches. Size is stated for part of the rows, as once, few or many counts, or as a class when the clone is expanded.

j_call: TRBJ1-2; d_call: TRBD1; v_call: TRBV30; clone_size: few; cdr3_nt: TGTGCCTGGAGCCGGGACAGGCCCTATGGCTACACCTTC; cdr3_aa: CAWSRDRPYGYTF
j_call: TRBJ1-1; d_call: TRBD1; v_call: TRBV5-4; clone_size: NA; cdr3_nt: TGTGCCAGCAGCGGGGCGGGACAGGGGGCCACTGAAGCTTTCTTT; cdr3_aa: CASSGAGQGATEAFF
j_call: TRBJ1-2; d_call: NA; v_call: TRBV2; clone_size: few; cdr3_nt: TGTGCCAGCAATTACAGGGTCGACTATGGCTACACCTTC; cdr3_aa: CASNYRVDYGYTF
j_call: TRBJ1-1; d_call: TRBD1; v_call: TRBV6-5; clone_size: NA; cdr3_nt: TGTGCCAGCAGACGGGACAGGGAGGGGACTGAAGCTTTCTTT; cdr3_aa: CASRRDREGTEAFF
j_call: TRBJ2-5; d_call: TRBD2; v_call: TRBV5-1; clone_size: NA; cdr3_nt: TGCGCCAGCAGCTTAGCGGGGGGGCAAGAGACCCAGTACTTC; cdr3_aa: CASSLAGGQETQYF
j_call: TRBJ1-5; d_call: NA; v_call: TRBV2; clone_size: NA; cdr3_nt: TGTGCCAGCAGTGAATGGGGCGGAAATCAGCCCCAGCATTTT; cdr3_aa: CASSEWGGNQPQHF
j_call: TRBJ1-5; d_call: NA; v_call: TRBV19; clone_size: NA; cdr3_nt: TGTGCCAGTAGTATTCGACAGGTTCTCGCGGCCCAGCATTTT; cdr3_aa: CASSIRQVLAAQHF
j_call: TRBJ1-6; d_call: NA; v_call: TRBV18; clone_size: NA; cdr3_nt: TGTGCCAGCTCACCACGGACAGTCTATTCACCCCTCCACTTT; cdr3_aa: CASSPRTVYSPLHF
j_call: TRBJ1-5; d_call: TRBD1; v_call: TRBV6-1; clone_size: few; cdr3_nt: TGTGCCAGCGCCACACAGGGGGTAGGCAATCAGCCCCAGCATTTT; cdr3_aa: CASATQGVGNQPQHF
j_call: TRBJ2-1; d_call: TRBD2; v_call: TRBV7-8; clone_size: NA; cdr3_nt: TGTGCCAGCAGCCTCCTGTGGCGGGGGATCAATGAGCAGTTCTTC; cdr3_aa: CASSLLWRGINEQFF
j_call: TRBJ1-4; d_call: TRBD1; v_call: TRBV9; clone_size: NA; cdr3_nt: TGTGCCAGCAGCGTAGGGGGACAGGGTGTAACTAATGAAAAACTGTTTTTT; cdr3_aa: CASSVGGQGVTNEKLFF
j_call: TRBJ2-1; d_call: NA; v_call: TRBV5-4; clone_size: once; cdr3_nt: TGTGCCAGCAGCTTCGGCGGGAAGTACAATGAGCAGTTCTTC; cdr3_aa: CASSFGGKYNEQFF
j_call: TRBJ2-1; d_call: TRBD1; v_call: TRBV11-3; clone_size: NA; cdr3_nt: TGTGCCAGCAGCACCCGGGACAGGGAGAACAATGAGCAGTTCTTC; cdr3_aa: CASSTRDRENNEQFF
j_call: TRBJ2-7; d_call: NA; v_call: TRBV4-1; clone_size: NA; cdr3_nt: TGCGCCAGCAGCCGGGCCTTCCCCCGCTACGAGCAGTACTTC; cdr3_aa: CASSRAFPRYEQYF